The clone carrying this TCR beta chain appeared a few times. Its antigen is as yet unknown. TCR beta VDJ combinations and CDR3 sequences were profiled from genomic DNA. TCRdb re-called the reads through MiXCR, storing one row per CDR3 protein. This sample has hundreds of thousands of distinct CDR3 sequences; around 30% occur once, and the top ten carry under 0.95%. Germline values: CDR1 SEHNR, CDR2 FQNEAQ (reference sequence). There are 15 residues in the CDR3. Trimming took off 8 bases at V and 0 bases at J, with 15 bases between the two ends. The data derive from a study of CD8+CD57+ T cells in acquired aplastic anemia. Whole-study context: The average for DNA from sorted CD4+ and CD8+ cells was about 2.9 ug. Findings of the study overall: Patients did not significantly differ from controls in CD8+ Simpson's diversity. Patients and controls had in common 25 to 30 CD8+ CDR3 sequences.

In patients chosen for sequencing, flow cytometry had shown CD8+CD57+ cell expansion. Patients were treatment-naive when blood was sampled. This TCR derives from a human donor with aplastic anemia. The chain combines TRBV7-9 with TRBJ2-3; maybe TRBD2 (5 bases). The sample comprised sorted CD4+, CD8+, or CD8+CD57+ T cells (not recorded which) from PBMCs. The CDR3 region is CASLVVRGSTDTQYF. DNA for the CDR3: TGTGCCAGCCTCGTCGTCCGGGGTAGCACAGATACGCAGTATTTT.